The rows below give T cell receptor beta chains drawn from one sample of a study of T cell repertoires in cytomegalovirus infection. TCRdb re-called the reads through MiXCR, storing one row per CDR3 protein. The repertoire consists of approximately 150,000 distinct CDR3 sequences, with 17% occurring once and the leading ten covering under 20%. Specimen: CD8+ T cells from PBMCs. These receptors came from a human donor in good health (CMV status not recorded). Some clones in this sample may be carry-over from other donors' samples. Both conserved end residues are part of each CDR3. Each record gives: J gene, clone size, D gene, V gene, CDR3 DNA, CDR3 protein. A D gene is named only where the DNA matches it firmly. Rows give clone size only sometimes, using once, few, many, or a class for an expanded clone.

TRBJ2-7,few,TRBD1,TRBV6-2/TRBV6-3,TGTGCCAGCAGTTACCCGGGACAGGGGGTAAACGAGCAGTACTTC,CASSYPGQGVNEQYF
TRBJ2-1,-,TRBD2,TRBV27,TGTGCCAGTAGTTTGGTAAAGGCGGGAGGCGCGGATGAGCAGTTCTTC,CASSLVKAGGADEQFF
TRBJ1-2,-,-,TRBV7-2,TGTGCCAGCAGCTTATCCCGGCCGAGCTACACCTTC,CASSLSRPSYTF
TRBJ1-2,-,-,TRBV5-5,TGTGCCAGCAGCTTGGCGGGTCAGGGTCCCAACTATGGCTACACCTTC,CASSLAGQGPNYGYTF
TRBJ1-1,few,-,TRBV7-9,TGTGCCAGCAGGTCCTCAGGGTTAGGCGCTGAAGCTTTCTTT,CASRSSGLGAEAFF
TRBJ2-1,-,TRBD2,TRBV7-9,TGTGCCAGCTTAGCGGGAGGGGCCTTTACGTACAATGAGCAGTTCTTC,CASLAGGAFTYNEQFF
TRBJ1-1,few,-,TRBV7-3,TGTGCCAGCAGCTCCCGGGGGTACACTGAAGCTTTCTTT,CASSSRGYTEAFF
TRBJ2-7,-,TRBD2,TRBV6-6,TGTGCCAGCAGTTACGAGGCGGGAGGCGTCTACGAGCAGTACTTC,CASSYEAGGVYEQYF
TRBJ1-2,few,-,TRBV7-3,TGTGCCAGCAGCTATCAGGGAGGGAATGGCTACACCTTC,CASSYQGGNGYTF
TRBJ1-4,-,-,TRBV7-2,TGTGCCAGCAGCGGAACTGAAAAACTGTTTTTT,CASSGTEKLFF
TRBJ1-1,few,-,TRBV7-9,TGTGCCAGCAGCTCATCAGGGATGGGTGAAGCTTTCTTT,CASSSSGMGEAFF
TRBJ1-2,few,TRBD1,TRBV19,TGTGCCAGTAGTTCCCGGGACAGGGCCGAAATCTATGGCTACACCTTC,CASSSRDRAEIYGYTF
TRBJ2-1,-,TRBD2,TRBV28,TGTGCCAGCAGTCCCCTCGGCGGGCGGGAGGGCCGGGCCTACAATGAGCAGTTCTTC,CASSPLGGREGRAYNEQFF
TRBJ1-3,-,TRBD1,TRBV20-1,TGCAGTGCTAGGCTCTCGAGGGGGCCTGGAAACACCATATATTTT,CSARLSRGPGNTIYF
TRBJ1-5,few,-,TRBV12-3/TRBV12-4,TGTGCCAGCAGTTTGTCCACACACTTAGGAGACCGCAATCAGCCCCAGCATTTT,CASSLSTHLGDRNQPQHF
TRBJ2-7,few,TRBD1,TRBV6-6,TGTGCCAGCCATTATCAGGGGGCCTACCAAGTGGCCTACGAGCAGTACTTC,CASHYQGAYQVAYEQYF
TRBJ2-7,few,TRBD2,TRBV6-2/TRBV6-3,TGTGCCAGCAAAGCGTCAGCGGGGGGGCCCCACGAGCAGTACTTC,CASKASAGGPHEQYF
TRBJ2-1,-,TRBD2,TRBV9,TGTGCCAGCAGCGCCTCAGAGGGACTAGCCGACTACAATGAGCAGTTCTTC,CASSASEGLADYNEQFF
TRBJ2-7,-,TRBD2,TRBV10-2,TGCGCCAGCAGTGCTGTCGTGCGGGAGACGTCCTACGAGCAGTACTTC,CASSAVVRETSYEQYF
TRBJ2-3,-,TRBD2,TRBV28,TGTGCCAGCAGTTCACGGACTAGCGGGAGCCCTCTCACAGATACGCAGTATTTT,CASSSRTSGSPLTDTQYF
TRBJ2-5,few,-,TRBV20-1,TGCAGTGCTAGCGCTACTAGTTCCGAGACCCAGTACTTC,CSASATSSETQYF
TRBJ2-4,many,-,TRBV7-9,TGTGCCAGCAGTGGAGGTGGCTTCCTAGCCAAAAACATTCAGTACTTC,CASSGGGFLAKNIQYF
TRBJ2-2,few,-,TRBV29-1,TGCAGCGTTGTAGGACATAACACCGGGGAGCTGTTTTTT,CSVVGHNTGELFF
TRBJ2-5,-,TRBD2,TRBV12-3/TRBV12-4,TGTGCCAGCAGTTCGACTAGCCGATTCCAAGAGACCCAGTACTTC,CASSSTSRFQETQYF
TRBJ2-5,few,TRBD2,TRBV7-2,TGTGCCAGCGGGGTAGCGGGGGGGAGGGAGACCCAGTACTTC,CASGVAGGRETQYF
TRBJ2-1,few,TRBD2,TRBV6-2/TRBV6-3,TGTGCCAGCAGCCCAGGGACTAGCGGGGACAATGAGCAGTTCTTC,CASSPGTSGDNEQFF
TRBJ2-2,-,TRBD1,TRBV7-2,TGTGCCAGCAGCCACTACGGGAGACAGGGGTTTTTGAACGGGGAGCTGTTTTTT,CASSHYGRQGFLNGELFF
TRBJ2-7,-,-,TRBV7-9,TGTGCCAGCAGCCTCCCGGACAGAGTCAAGCAGTACTTC,CASSLPDRVKQYF
TRBJ2-2,few,-,TRBV29-1,TGCAGCGTTGAAGAGGCAGGCAAGAACACCGGGGAGCTGTTTTTT,CSVEEAGKNTGELFF
TRBJ2-7,-,-,TRBV19,TGTGCCAGTGCTGGGGGAGAACCCTACGAGCAGTACTTC,CASAGGEPYEQYF
TRBJ2-5,few,TRBD2,TRBV7-2,TGTGCCAGCAGCTTAAACGTGCGACTAGCGGGGGCACAGGAGACCCAGTACTTC,CASSLNVRLAGAQETQYF
TRBJ2-1,-,-,TRBV19,TGTGCCAGTAGTTCCGGAGACTGGTACAATGAGCAGTTCTTC,CASSSGDWYNEQFF